This TCR beta chain was observed in a study of T-cell reconstitution after alpha-beta-depleted transplantation in children. Study-wide results and limits: Day-60 TCRbeta diversity that was high in some patients was derived from surviving recipient T cells and thymic progenitors. After transplant, at about two months, alpha-beta T cells were reportedly derived from several hundred expanded graft clones. One year after transplant, T-cell counts and diversity came mostly from newly produced T cells.

Per germline, CDR1 DFQATT and CDR2 SNEGSKA (reference sequence). The CDR3 extends over 12 amino acids. Trimming pared 2 bases from V and 4 bases from J, leaving 6 bases between. Unique molecular identifiers were built into the TCRbeta library. TCRdb recomputed calls from the PCR reads with MiXCR, one row per CDR3 protein. The data show 84,000 or so distinct CDR3 sequences, roughly a sixth seen once. Ten or more counts support this clonotype. Its antigen is unknown. The chain has TRBV20-1 and TRBJ2-1, with D maybe TRBD1 (5 bases). The sample here was PBMCs, mostly from graft donor cells, taken 180 days after TCRalphabeta/CD19-depleted stem cell transplant. This clonotype originated in a male patient aged 2 to 9 who had a stem cell transplant for acute lymphoblastic leukemia, so the T cells may come from the graft donor. Written as DNA, the CDR3 is TGCAGTGCTAGAAGACAGTACAATGAGCAGTTCTTC. Protein: CSARRQYNEQFF.